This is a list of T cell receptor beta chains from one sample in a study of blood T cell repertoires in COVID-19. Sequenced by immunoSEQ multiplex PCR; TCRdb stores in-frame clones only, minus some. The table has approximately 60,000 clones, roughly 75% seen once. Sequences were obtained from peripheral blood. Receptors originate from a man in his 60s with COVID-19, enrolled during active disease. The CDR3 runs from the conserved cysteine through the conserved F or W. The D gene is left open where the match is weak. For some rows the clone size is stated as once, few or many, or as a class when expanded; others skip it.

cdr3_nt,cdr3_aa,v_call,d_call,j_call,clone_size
TGCGCCAGCAGCCAAGCCAGGGCACGCGATGAGCAGTTCTTC,CASSQARARDEQFF,TRBV4-1,-,TRBJ2-1,-
TGTGCCAGCAGTGCGGGACAGGGTCGTTATAGCAATCAGCCCCAGCATTTT,CASSAGQGRYSNQPQHF,TRBV2,TRBD1,TRBJ1-5,once
TGTGCCAGCAGCCCAGGGAGCGGGACAGGACTCTTTGGCTACACCTTC,CASSPGSGTGLFGYTF,TRBV11-2,TRBD1,TRBJ1-2,-
TGTGCCAGCACCGAAGGGCTTCCGGGACAGGGGAGTTACGAGCAGTACTTC,CASTEGLPGQGSYEQYF,TRBV2,TRBD1,TRBJ2-7,-
TGTGCCAGCAGCGCACAGGGATCTAGCACAGATACGCAGTATTTT,CASSAQGSSTDTQYF,TRBV11-2,-,TRBJ2-3,-
TGTGCCAGCAGCTTGTGGACACTCACTAATGAAAAACTGTTTTTT,CASSLWTLTNEKLFF,TRBV5-6,-,TRBJ1-4,few
TGTGCCACCAGTGACCACGGGACAGGAGGAAATGAGCAGTTCTTC,CATSDHGTGGNEQFF,TRBV24-1,TRBD1,TRBJ2-1,-
TGTGCCAGCAGGTCGACAGGGGAGTACACTGAAGCTTTCTTT,CASRSTGEYTEAFF,TRBV2,TRBD1,TRBJ1-1,-
TGTGCCAGCAGCCTAGCGGGGGGCCTCTACGAGCAGTACTTC,CASSLAGGLYEQYF,TRBV6-5,TRBD2,TRBJ2-7,-
TGTGCCAGCTACCTCGGGGAGACCCAGTACTTC,CASYLGETQYF,TRBV6-5,-,TRBJ2-5,-
TGCAGTGCTAGAGTTGCGGGGGAGCTGTTTTTT,CSARVAGELFF,TRBV20-1,-,TRBJ2-2,few
TGTGCCAGTAGACTCAGGGCGGCCGACGAGCAGTACTTC,CASRLRAADEQYF,TRBV19,-,TRBJ2-7,-
TGCGCCAGCAGCTACTCCGGGACAGGGGATGGCTACACCTTC,CASSYSGTGDGYTF,TRBV5-1,TRBD1,TRBJ1-2,-
TGTGCCAGCGTTAAGGGTGTGGGGGGGACAGATACGCAGTATTTT,CASVKGVGGTDTQYF,TRBV2,TRBD2,TRBJ2-3,-
TGCGCCAGCAGCTTACAACAGGGTAATGAAAAACTGTTTTTT,CASSLQQGNEKLFF,TRBV5-1,-,TRBJ1-4,-
TGTGCCAGCAGCTTGAGGCGGGAGGGCAATGAGCAGTTCTTC,CASSLRREGNEQFF,TRBV7-3,TRBD2,TRBJ2-1,-
TGCGCCAGCAGCCCTGACAGGGGCGGTGTGGGGACCCAGTACTTC,CASSPDRGGVGTQYF,TRBV4-1,TRBD1,TRBJ2-5,-
TGTGCCAGCAGCCAAGATGTGCGGAATGGCTACACCTTC,CASSQDVRNGYTF,TRBV3-1/TRBV3-2,-,TRBJ1-2,-
TGCGCCAGCAGCGACGGAGAAAACACCATATATTTT,CASSDGENTIYF,TRBV5-1,-,TRBJ1-3,-
TGTGCCAGCAGTTTGGTAGGGGATAGTGGCTACACCTTC,CASSLVGDSGYTF,TRBV27,-,TRBJ1-2,-
TGTGCCAGCTCAACTAACAATGAGCAGTTCTTC,CASSTNNEQFF,TRBV18,-,TRBJ2-1,-
TGTGCCTGGAGTGAAGGCTTTGAGACAGGGATCGGGGAGACCCAGTACTTC,CAWSEGFETGIGETQYF,TRBV30,TRBD1,TRBJ2-5,-
TGTGCCAGCAGTGATCCCGGGACAGGGTTCGGGGAGCTGTTTTTT,CASSDPGTGFGELFF,TRBV6-1,TRBD1,TRBJ2-2,-
TGTGCCAGCAGCTCCCTAGGGGCTAGCACAGATACGCAGTATTTT,CASSSLGASTDTQYF,TRBV7-9,-,TRBJ2-3,once
TGTGCCAGCAGCCCTAGGGGGGGAGGGAACACTGAAGCTTTCTTT,CASSPRGGGNTEAFF,TRBV28,-,TRBJ1-1,once
TGTGCCAGCTCCGGCGACCTAGCGGGATGGGGCACAGATACGCAGTATTTT,CASSGDLAGWGTDTQYF,TRBV18,TRBD2,TRBJ2-3,once
TGTGCCAGCAGCTTAGTCCCAGGGTTCAATCAGCCCCAGCATTTT,CASSLVPGFNQPQHF,TRBV7-2,-,TRBJ1-5,-
TGTGCCACCAGTGATCCCCAGGATCTACCCACAGATACGCAGTATTTT,CATSDPQDLPTDTQYF,TRBV24-1,-,TRBJ2-3,-
TGTGCCAGCCGGGGGGTAGATAATTCACCCCTCCACTTT,CASRGVDNSPLHF,TRBV3-1/TRBV3-2,-,TRBJ1-6,medium-sized
TGTGCCAGCAGCTTAACGGGACTAATACTTAACAATGAGCAGTTCTTC,CASSLTGLILNNEQFF,TRBV11-2,TRBD2,TRBJ2-1,few
TGCGCCAGCAGTAGCAGGGGGCGCAACTATGGCTACACCTTC,CASSSRGRNYGYTF,TRBV4-1,TRBD1,TRBJ1-2,few
TGTGCCAGCAGCTTGACAGAGTACGAGCAGTACTTC,CASSLTEYEQYF,TRBV13,-,TRBJ2-7,-
TGTGCCTGGAGCAGGGCTAATTCACCCCTCCACTTT,CAWSRANSPLHF,TRBV30,-,TRBJ1-6,few
TGTGCCAGCAGCTCCGCGACAGGACAAGAGACCCAGTACTTC,CASSSATGQETQYF,TRBV5-6,-,TRBJ2-5,-
TGTGCCAGCAGCTTAGGTGTCGGGATCTACGAGCAGTACTTC,CASSLGVGIYEQYF,TRBV7-9,-,TRBJ2-7,-
TGTGCCAGCAGCCATGAGGACAGGGGGCGTGACACCGGGGAGCTGTTTTTT,CASSHEDRGRDTGELFF,TRBV7-9,TRBD1,TRBJ2-2,-
TGTGCCAGCAGCCCCGCACTAGCGGCTAGGGATGAGCAGTTCTTC,CASSPALAARDEQFF,TRBV5-4,TRBD2,TRBJ2-1,-
TGTGCCAGCAGCTTGGACAGGCCCCCTGGAAACACCATATATTTT,CASSLDRPPGNTIYF,TRBV5-5,-,TRBJ1-3,-
TGTGCCAGCAGCTTGGATCGGGGAGAAAAACTGTTTTTT,CASSLDRGEKLFF,TRBV5-6,-,TRBJ1-4,-
TGTGCCAGCAGCCAACACACCGGGATTAAGACCATTGAGCAGTTCTTC,CASSQHTGIKTIEQFF,TRBV4-2,-,TRBJ2-1,once
TGTGCCAGCAGCGCCGAACTAGATGGGGCAGATACGCAGTATTTT,CASSAELDGADTQYF,TRBV5-4,-,TRBJ2-3,-
TGTGCCAGCAGCTGGGACAGTTATAGCAATCAGCCCCAGCATTTT,CASSWDSYSNQPQHF,TRBV5-5,TRBD1,TRBJ1-5,-
TGCGCCAGCAGCTTGGCTGCATCGGACGAGCAGTACTTC,CASSLAASDEQYF,TRBV5-1,-,TRBJ2-7,-
TGTGCCAGCAGCCCGGGGGGAACCCAAGAGACCCAGTACTTC,CASSPGGTQETQYF,TRBV9,TRBD2,TRBJ2-5,-
TGTGCCAGCAGTTTATCGACCGGACTCGCTGCCTTAAATAGCAATCAGCCCCAGCATTTT,CASSLSTGLAALNSNQPQHF,TRBV27,-,TRBJ1-5,-
TGTGCCAGCAGACAGGGGCTCTCCTACGAGCAGTACTTC,CASRQGLSYEQYF,TRBV5-7,TRBD1,TRBJ2-7,-
TGTGCCAGCAGTGAAAGAGGAACTAGCGGGAGCACAGATACGCAGTATTTT,CASSERGTSGSTDTQYF,TRBV25-1,TRBD2,TRBJ2-3,-
TGTGCCAGCAGTGAGACAATGGGTACGCAGTATTTT,CASSETMGTQYF,TRBV6-1,-,TRBJ2-3,-
TGCAGCGTTAGGCGGGGAGGCACTGAAGCTTTCTTT,CSVRRGGTEAFF,TRBV29-1,-,TRBJ1-1,-
TGTGCCAGCAGCCAACGGGGTTACAGAACCGATGGCTACACCTTC,CASSQRGYRTDGYTF,TRBV3-1/TRBV3-2,-,TRBJ1-2,-